The present T cell receptor beta chain was sequenced within a study of CD8+ T cells in alopecia areata. Points from the study as a whole: Tissue-resident alphabeta T cells belonging to normal skin likewise get sequenced within scalp specimens. Between patients, shared TCR sequences were less clear than in mice. This was possibly due in part to HLA diversity in the patient population. Lesional tissue from the scalp (especially in alopecia totalis/universalis) showed higher clonality than normal scalp.

Only a few counts were recorded for this clone. Its antigen is as yet unknown. Extracted RNA was reverse transcribed into cDNA, the sequencing template. Profiled with immunoSEQ multiplex PCR; TCRdb holds only in-frame clones, not every one. Here the sample spans 65,000 to 95,000 clones, roughly 51% being singletons. Researchers picked out CD4+ and CD8+ T cells from PBMCs by sorting. This CDR3 is built from 12 residues. V was shortened by 11 bases and J by 3 bases, with 14 bases between the two germline ends. Germline V gene sequence: CDR1 SNHLY, CDR2 FYNNEI. The rearrangement joins TRBV2 to TRBJ2-7; no definite D call. The TCR was taken from a human donor with alopecia areata. The specimen sequenced was NKG2D-high CD8+ T cells sorted from blood. The CDR3 is CASTRSLYEQYF. In nucleotides, the CDR3 is TGTGCCTCGACAAGGAGCCTCTACGAGCAGTACTTC. Drawing the rest from reference TRBV2 and TRBJ2-7, the complete variable domain is EPEVTQTPSHQVTQMGQEVILRCVPISNHLYFYWYRQILGQKVEFLVSFYNNEISEKSEIFDDQFSVERPDGSNFTLKIRSTKLEDSAMYFCASTRSLYEQYFGPGTRLTVT.